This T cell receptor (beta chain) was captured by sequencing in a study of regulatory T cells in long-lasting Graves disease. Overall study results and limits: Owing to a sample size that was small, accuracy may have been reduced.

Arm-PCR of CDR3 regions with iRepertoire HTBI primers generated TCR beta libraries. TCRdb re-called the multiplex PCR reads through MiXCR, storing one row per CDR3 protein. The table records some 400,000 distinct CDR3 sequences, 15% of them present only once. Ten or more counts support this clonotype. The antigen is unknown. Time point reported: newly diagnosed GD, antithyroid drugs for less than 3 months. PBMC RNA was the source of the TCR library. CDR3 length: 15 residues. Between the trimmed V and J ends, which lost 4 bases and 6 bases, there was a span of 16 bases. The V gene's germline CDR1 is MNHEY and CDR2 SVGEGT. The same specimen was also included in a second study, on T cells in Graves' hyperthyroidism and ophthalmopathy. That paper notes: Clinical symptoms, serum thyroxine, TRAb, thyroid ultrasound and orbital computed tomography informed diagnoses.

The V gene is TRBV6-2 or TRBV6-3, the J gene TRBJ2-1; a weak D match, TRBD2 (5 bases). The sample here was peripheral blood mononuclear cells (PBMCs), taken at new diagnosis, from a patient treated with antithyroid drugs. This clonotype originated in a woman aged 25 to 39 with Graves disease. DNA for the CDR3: TGTGCCAGCAGTTCGGTGAGCGGAGTAGGCAATGAGCAGTTCTTC. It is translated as CASSSVSGVGNEQFF.